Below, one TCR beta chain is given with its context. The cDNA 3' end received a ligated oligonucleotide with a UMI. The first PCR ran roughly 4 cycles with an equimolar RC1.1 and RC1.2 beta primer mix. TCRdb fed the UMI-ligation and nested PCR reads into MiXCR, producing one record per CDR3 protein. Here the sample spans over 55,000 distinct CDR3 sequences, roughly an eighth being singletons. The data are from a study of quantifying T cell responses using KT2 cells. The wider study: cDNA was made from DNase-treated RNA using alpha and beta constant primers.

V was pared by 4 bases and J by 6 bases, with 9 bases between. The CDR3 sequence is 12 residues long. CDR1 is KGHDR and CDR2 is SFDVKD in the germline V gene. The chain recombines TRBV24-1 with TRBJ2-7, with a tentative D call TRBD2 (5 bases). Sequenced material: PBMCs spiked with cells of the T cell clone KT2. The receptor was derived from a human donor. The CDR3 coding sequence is TGTGCCACCAGTGAGCGGGTAGGCGAGCAGTACTTC. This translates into CATSERVGEQYF.